The table lists the clone carrying this T cell receptor (beta chain) with a few counts. Its cognate antigen is unknown. These data originate in a study of CD8 T cells in ankylosing spondylitis. General study results and limits: Characteristic of ankylosing spondylitis blood, it appeared, was a TCR beta motif comprising eight highly homologous variants.

V lost 1 base to trimming and J lost 1 base, with 10 bases between them. The CDR3 covers 15 residues. Looked up from germline, CDR1 is LGHNA and CDR2 is YSLEER. From the 5' RACE reads, TCRdb called clonotypes with MiXCR, one entry per CDR3 protein. The repertoire consists of around 770,000 distinct CDR3 sequences, with 12% occurring once and the leading ten covering roughly 0.51%. J is TRBJ2-5 and V is TRBV4-3; perhaps TRBD2 as D (5 bases). Sequenced input: blood, either unsorted or a sorted T cell fraction (not recorded which). The source is a male donor with ankylosing spondylitis. The CDR3 sequence: CASSQALATQETQYF. The CDR3 nucleotides are TGCGCCAGCAGCCAAGCGCTAGCCACCCAAGAGACCCAGTACTTC.